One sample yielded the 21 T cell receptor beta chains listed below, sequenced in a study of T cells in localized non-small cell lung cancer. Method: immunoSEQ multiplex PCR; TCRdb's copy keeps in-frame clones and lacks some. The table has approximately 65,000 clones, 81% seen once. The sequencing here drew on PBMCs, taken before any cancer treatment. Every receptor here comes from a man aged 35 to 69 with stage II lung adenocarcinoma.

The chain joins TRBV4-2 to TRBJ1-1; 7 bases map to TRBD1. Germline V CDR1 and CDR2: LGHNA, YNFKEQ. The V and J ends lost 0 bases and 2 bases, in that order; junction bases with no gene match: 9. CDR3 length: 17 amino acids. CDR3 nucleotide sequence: TGTGCCAGCAGCCAAGATGGCCCGGGACAGAAAAACACTGAAGCTTTCTTT. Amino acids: CASSQDGPGQKNTEAFF.

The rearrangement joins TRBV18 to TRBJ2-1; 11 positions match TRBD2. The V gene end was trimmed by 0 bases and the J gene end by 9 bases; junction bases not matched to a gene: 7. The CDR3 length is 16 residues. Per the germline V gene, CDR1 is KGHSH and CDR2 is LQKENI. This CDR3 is CASSPPLAGGKGEQFF. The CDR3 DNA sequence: TGTGCCAGCTCACCACCCCTAGCGGGAGGTAAGGGTGAGCAGTTCTTC.

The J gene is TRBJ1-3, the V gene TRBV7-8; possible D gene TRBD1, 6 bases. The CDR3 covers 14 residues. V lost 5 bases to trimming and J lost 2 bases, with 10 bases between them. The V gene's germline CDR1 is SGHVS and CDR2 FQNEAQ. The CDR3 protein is CASSLRGTGNTIYF. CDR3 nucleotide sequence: TGTGCCAGCAGCCTGAGGGGGACTGGAAACACCATATATTTT.

The CDR3 loop is CASSILEGNGYTF. In DNA, the CDR3 is TGTGCCAGTAGTATTTTAGAGGGCAATGGCTACACCTTC. The chain recombines TRBV19 with TRBJ1-2, with no clear D. V was trimmed by 3 bases and J by 6 bases, leaving 11 bases between them. CDR3 length: 13 amino acids. Germline CDR1 LNHDA, CDR2 SQIVND (reference sequence).

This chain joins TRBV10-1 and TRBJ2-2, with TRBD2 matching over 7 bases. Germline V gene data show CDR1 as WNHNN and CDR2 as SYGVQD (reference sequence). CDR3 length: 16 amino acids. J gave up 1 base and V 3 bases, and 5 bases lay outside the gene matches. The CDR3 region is CASSEWASGNTGELFF. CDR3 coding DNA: TGCGCCAGCAGTGAATGGGCTAGCGGGAACACCGGGGAGCTGTTTTTT.

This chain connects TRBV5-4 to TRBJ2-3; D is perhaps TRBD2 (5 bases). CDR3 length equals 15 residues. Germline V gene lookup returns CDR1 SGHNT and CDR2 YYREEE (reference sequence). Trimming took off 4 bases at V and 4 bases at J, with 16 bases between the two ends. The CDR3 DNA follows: TGTGCCAGCAGCCCCGACGGGAAGGTGTCAGATACGCAGTATTTT. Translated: CASSPDGKVSDTQYF.

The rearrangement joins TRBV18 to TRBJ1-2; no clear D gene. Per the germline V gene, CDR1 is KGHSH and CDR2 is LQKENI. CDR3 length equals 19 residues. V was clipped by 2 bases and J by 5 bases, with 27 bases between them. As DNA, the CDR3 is TGTGCCAGCTCACCAAAGCAGTGGGGTCCTGCGGAGGGCATTTATGGCTACACCTTC. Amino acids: CASSPKQWGPAEGIYGYTF.

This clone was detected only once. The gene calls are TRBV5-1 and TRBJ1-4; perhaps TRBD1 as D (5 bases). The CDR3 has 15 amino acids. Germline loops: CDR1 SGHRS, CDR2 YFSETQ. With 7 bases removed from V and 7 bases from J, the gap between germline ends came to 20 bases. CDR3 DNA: TGCGCCAGCGGCCCAGGGCACGGAGGGCGTGAAAAACTGTTTTTT. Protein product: CASGPGHGGREKLFF.

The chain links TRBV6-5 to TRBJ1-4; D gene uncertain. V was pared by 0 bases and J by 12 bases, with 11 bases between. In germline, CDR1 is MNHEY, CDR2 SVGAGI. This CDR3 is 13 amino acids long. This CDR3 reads CASSYSAGFELFF. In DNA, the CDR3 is TGTGCCAGCAGTTACTCCGCCGGGTTCGAACTGTTTTTT.

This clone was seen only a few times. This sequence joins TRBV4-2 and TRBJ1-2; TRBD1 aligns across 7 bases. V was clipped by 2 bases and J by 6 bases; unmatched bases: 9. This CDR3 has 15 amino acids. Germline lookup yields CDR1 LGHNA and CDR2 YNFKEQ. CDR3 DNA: TGTGCCAGCAGCCAATACAGGGGAGCTGGAAATGGCTACACCTTC. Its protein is CASSQYRGAGNGYTF.

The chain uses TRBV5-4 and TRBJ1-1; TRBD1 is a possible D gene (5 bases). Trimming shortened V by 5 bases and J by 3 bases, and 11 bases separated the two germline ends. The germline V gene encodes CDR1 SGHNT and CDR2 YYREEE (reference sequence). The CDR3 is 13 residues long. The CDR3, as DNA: TGTGCCAGCAGTGACAGTCCCGACACTGAAGCTTTCTTT. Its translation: CASSDSPDTEAFF.

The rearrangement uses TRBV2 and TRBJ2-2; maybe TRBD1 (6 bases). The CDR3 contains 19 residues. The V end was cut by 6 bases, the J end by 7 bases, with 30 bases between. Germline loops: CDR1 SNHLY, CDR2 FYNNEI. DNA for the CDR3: TGTGCCAGCAGGCGACAGGTAGAAGGTTCCAAGCAGCGTGTCGGGGAGCTGTTTTTT. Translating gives CASRRQVEGSKQRVGELFF.

The CDR3 here is CAIRLRQENTEAFF. Here the CDR3 DNA reads TGTGCCATCAGATTAAGACAGGAGAACACTGAAGCTTTCTTT. The chain carries TRBV10-3 and TRBJ1-1; the D gene is possibly TRBD1 (6 bases). In germline, CDR1 is ENHRY, CDR2 SYGVKD. This CDR3 has 14 amino acids. Trimming stripped 6 bases from V and 1 base from J, with 12 bases between.

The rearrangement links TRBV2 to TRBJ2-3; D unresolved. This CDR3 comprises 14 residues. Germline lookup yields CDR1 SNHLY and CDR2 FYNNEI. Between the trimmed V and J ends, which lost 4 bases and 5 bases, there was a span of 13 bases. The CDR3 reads CASSVASKGDTQYF. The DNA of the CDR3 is TGTGCCAGCAGTGTTGCGTCTAAGGGAGATACGCAGTATTTT.

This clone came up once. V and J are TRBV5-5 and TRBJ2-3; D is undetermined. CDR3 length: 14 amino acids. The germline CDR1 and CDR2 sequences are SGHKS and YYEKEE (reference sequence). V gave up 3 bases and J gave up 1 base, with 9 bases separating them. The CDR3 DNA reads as TGTGCCAGCAGCTCCTTTGGCGGCACAGATACGCAGTATTTT. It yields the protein CASSSFGGTDTQYF.

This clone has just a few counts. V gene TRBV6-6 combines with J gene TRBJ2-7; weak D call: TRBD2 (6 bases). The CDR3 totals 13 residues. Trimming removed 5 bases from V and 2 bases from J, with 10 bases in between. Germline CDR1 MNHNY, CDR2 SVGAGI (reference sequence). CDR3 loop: CASSGGSTYEQYF. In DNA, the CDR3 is TGTGCCAGCAGTGGGGGGAGTACCTACGAGCAGTACTTC.

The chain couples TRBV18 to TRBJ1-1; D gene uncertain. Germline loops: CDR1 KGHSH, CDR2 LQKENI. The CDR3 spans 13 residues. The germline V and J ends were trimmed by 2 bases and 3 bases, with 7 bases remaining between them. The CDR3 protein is CASSPNRDTEAFF. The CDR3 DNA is TGTGCCAGCTCACCAAACAGAGACACTGAAGCTTTCTTT.

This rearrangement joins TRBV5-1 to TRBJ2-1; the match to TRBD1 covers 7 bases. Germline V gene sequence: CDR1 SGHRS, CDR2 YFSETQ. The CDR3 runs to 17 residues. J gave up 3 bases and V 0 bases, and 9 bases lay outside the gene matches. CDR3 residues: CASSLVPSGQNYNEQFF. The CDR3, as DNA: TGCGCCAGCAGCTTGGTCCCCTCGGGACAGAACTACAATGAGCAGTTCTTC. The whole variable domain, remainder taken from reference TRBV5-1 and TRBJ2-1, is KAGVTQTPRYLIKTRGQQVTLSCSPISGHRSVSWYQQTPGQGLQFLFEYFSETQRNKGNFPGRFSGRQFSNSRSEMNVSTLELGDSALYLCASSLVPSGQNYNEQFFGPGTRLTVL.

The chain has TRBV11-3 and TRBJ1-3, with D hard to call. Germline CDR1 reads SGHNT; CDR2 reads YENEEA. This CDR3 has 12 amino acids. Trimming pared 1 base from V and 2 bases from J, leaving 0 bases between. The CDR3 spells CASSLAGNTIYF. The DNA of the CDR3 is TGTGCCAGCAGCTTAGCTGGAAACACCATATATTTT. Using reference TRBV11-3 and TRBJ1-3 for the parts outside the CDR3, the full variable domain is EAGVVQSPRYKIIEKKQPVAFWCNPISGHNTLYWYLQNLGQGPELLIRYENEEAVDDSQLPKDRFSAERLKGVDSTLKIQPAELGDSAVYLCASSLAGNTIYFGEGSWLTVV.

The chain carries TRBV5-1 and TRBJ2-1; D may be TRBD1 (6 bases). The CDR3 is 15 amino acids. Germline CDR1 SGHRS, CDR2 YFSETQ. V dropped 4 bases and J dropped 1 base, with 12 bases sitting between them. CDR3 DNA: TGCGCCAGCAGCCTCGACAGGTATTCCTACAATGAGCAGTTCTTC. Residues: CASSLDRYSYNEQFF.

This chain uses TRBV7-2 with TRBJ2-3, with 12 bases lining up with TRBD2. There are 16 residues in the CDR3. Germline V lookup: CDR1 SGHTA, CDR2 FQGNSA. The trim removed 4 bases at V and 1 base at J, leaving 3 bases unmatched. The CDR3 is CASSWTSGIGTDTQYF. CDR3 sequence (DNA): TGTGCCAGCAGCTGGACTAGCGGGATAGGCACAGATACGCAGTATTTT.